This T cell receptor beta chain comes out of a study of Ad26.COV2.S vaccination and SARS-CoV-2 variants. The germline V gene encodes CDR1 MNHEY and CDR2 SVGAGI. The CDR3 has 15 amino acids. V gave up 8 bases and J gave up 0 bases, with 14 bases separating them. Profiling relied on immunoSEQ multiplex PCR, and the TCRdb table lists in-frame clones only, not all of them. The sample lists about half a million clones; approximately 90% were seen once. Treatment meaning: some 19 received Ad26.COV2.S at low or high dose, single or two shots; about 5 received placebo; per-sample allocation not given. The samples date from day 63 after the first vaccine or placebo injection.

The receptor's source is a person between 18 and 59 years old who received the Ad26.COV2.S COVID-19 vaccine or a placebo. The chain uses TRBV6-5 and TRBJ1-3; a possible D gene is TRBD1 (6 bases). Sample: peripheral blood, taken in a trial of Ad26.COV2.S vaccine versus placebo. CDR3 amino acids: CASQRDIDSGNTIYF. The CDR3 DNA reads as TGTGCCAGCCAAAGGGACATTGACTCTGGAAACACCATATATTTT.